The 25 T cell receptor beta chains below come from one sample, sequenced in a study of Graves' ophthalmopathy and Graves' hyperthyroidism. Amplification from RNA transcripts yielded the TCR beta CDR3 regions. The workflow started with a first-round RT-PCR run with HTBI primers and then moved on to a second-round multiplex PCR. In TCRdb, the multiplex PCR reads were re-called with MiXCR into one record per CDR3 protein. The table lists 600,000 to 650,000 distinct CDR3 sequences, 22% of them singletons, with around 6.9% in the top ten. Material: peripheral blood. Every receptor here comes from a woman aged 18-35 years with stable Graves' hyperthyroidism. Some clones in this sample may be carry-over from other donors' samples.

Here the CDR3 DNA reads TGCAGTGCTAGAGAGTGGGGGGGCCGGATGGCAACAGATACGCAGTATTTT. Its protein is CSAREWGGRMATDTQYF. J is TRBJ2-3 and V is TRBV20-1; D is perhaps TRBD2 (7 bases). Per the germline V gene, CDR1 is DFQATT and CDR2 is SNEGSKA (reference sequence). Trimming shortened V by 0 bases and J by 3 bases, and 19 bases separated the two germline ends. This CDR3 contains 17 residues.

The J gene is TRBJ1-6, the V gene TRBV5-1; 7 bases line up with TRBD1. The germline V gene has CDR1 SGHRS and CDR2 YFSETQ. The CDR3 contains 15 residues. Trimming at V came to 1 base and at J to 9 bases, leaving 7 bases not matched to a gene. CDR3 protein: CASSLMAGGGSPLHF. The CDR3 coding sequence is TGCGCCAGCAGCTTGATGGCAGGGGGAGGTTCACCCCTCCACTTT.

In its sample, this clonotype was seen many times. The rearrangement joins TRBV27 to TRBJ1-1, with D perhaps matching TRBD1 (5 bases). CDR1 is MNHEY and CDR2 is SMNVEV in the germline V gene (reference sequence). This CDR3 has 13 residues. V was cut by 5 bases and J by 4 bases, with 11 bases left in between. This CDR3 reads CASSMGPSTEAFF. CDR3 nucleotides: TGTGCCAGCAGTATGGGGCCCAGCACTGAAGCTTTCTTT.

The chain uses TRBV11-2 and TRBJ2-7; 8 nucleotides agree with TRBD1. CDR3 length equals 17 residues. V lost 4 bases and J lost 7; bases outside the gene matches: 18. Germline V gene data show CDR1 as SGHAT and CDR2 as FQNNGV. In DNA, the CDR3 is TGTGCCAGCAGCTGGCGGGCCGACCGGGACAGGCCCTTTGAGCAGTACTTC. It yields the protein CASSWRADRDRPFEQYF.

The table lists this clonotype with many counts. The rearrangement links TRBV19 to TRBJ1-1, with 11 bases lining up with TRBD1. The germline gives CDR1 LNHDA, CDR2 SQIVND (reference sequence). V lost 7 bases to trimming and J lost 5 bases; unmatched junction nucleotides: 9. The CDR3 sequence is 15 residues long. Written as DNA, the CDR3 is TGTGCCAGTAAAACCAGGACAGGGGGCCGTACTGAAGCTTTCTTT. Protein: CASKTRTGGRTEAFF. Full variable domain (remainder filled in from reference TRBV19 and TRBJ1-1): DGGITQSPKYLFRKEGQNVTLSCEQNLNHDAMYWYRQDPGQGLRLIYYSQIVNDFQKGDIAEGYSVSREKKESFPLTVTSAQKNPTAFYLCASKTRTGGRTEAFFGQGTRLTVV.

This sequence joins TRBV5-1 and TRBJ1-1; 8 positions match TRBD1. The CDR3 length is 16 residues. CDR1 SGHRS and CDR2 YFSETQ come from the germline V gene. The trim removed 5 bases at V and 1 base at J, leaving 10 bases unmatched. CDR3 nucleotide sequence: TGCGCCAGCAGAATTACAGGGGGTAGGTCGAACACTGAAGCTTTCTTT. It encodes CASRITGGRSNTEAFF.

This clonotype was seen ten or more times. The chain combines TRBV2 with TRBJ2-5; TRBD2 agrees at 12 bases. V shed 4 bases and J 4 bases; nucleotides not matched to a gene: 7. The CDR3 has 16 residues. From germline, CDR1 is SNHLY and CDR2 FYNNEI. For the CDR3, the DNA is TGTGCCAGCAGTGCCCCGACTAGCGGGGGAAGAGAGACCCAGTACTTC. Protein: CASSAPTSGGRETQYF.

The CDR3 is CSGRTGEFTGELFF. In DNA form, the CDR3 reads TGCAGCGGCCGGACCGGCGAATTCACCGGGGAGCTGTTTTTT. V and J are TRBV29-1 and TRBJ2-2; D is ambiguous. From germline, CDR1 is SQVTM and CDR2 ANQGSEA. The CDR3 runs to 14 residues. V was shortened by 7 bases and J by 4 bases, with 16 bases between the two germline ends.

This clonotype was counted ten times or more. The chain joins TRBV10-1 to TRBJ2-5; D is unclear. V was cut by 2 bases and J by 3 bases, with 7 bases left in between. The CDR3 totals 13 residues. The V gene's germline CDR1 is WNHNN and CDR2 SYGVQD (reference sequence). CDR3 bases: TGCGCCAGCAGTGAGCTAGGGAAAGAGACCCAGTACTTC. Its protein is CASSELGKETQYF.

This clonotype was detected ten times or more. This chain connects TRBV6-1 to TRBJ1-1, with D maybe TRBD1 (6 bases). With 7 bases removed from V and 5 bases from J, the gap between germline ends came to 11 bases. This CDR3 has 12 amino acids. Germline V lookup: CDR1 MNHNS, CDR2 SASEGT. CDR3 residues: CASTGVRTEAFF. Written as DNA, the CDR3 is TGTGCCAGCACAGGGGTTCGAACTGAAGCTTTCTTT.

This clonotype was detected many times. CDR3 residues: CSASEGGWGDAFF. The CDR3 bases are TGCAGTGCTAGTGAGGGGGGCTGGGGCGACGCTTTCTTT. This rearrangement joins TRBV20-1 to TRBJ1-1; possibly TRBD1 for D (6 bases). The CDR3 runs 13 residues. Trimming cost V 3 bases and J 11 bases, with 19 bases left between them. The V gene's germline CDR1 is DFQATT and CDR2 SNEGSKA (reference sequence).

This clonotype turned up a few times. The rearrangement uses TRBV12-3 or TRBV12-4 and TRBJ1-5; a weak D match, TRBD1 (5 bases). This CDR3 is 13 amino acids long. V lost 5 bases and J lost 11, with 16 bases in between. The CDR3 nucleotides are TGTGCCAGCAGTCCGGGGACGGTCGGGTCCCAGCATTTT. This sequence encodes CASSPGTVGSQHF.

Only a few counts were recorded for this clonotype. The CDR3 DNA follows: TGTGCCAGCAGTTTACTACAGGGCTACTACAATGAGCAGTTCTTC. Its translation: CASSLLQGYYNEQFF. V gene TRBV28 combines with J gene TRBJ2-1, with D perhaps TRBD1 (6 bases). The germline CDR1 and CDR2 sequences are MDHEN and SYDVKM. The CDR3 sequence is 15 residues long. V lost 2 bases and J 3 bases, leaving 11 bases between the germline ends. Combining the CDR3 with reference TRBV28 and TRBJ2-1 gives the whole variable domain DVKVTQSSRYLVKRTGEKVFLECVQDMDHENMFWYRQDPGLGLRLIYFSYDVKMKEKGDIPEGYSVSREKKERFSLILESASTNQTSMYLCASSLLQGYYNEQFFGPGTRLTVL.

To note about this clonotype: The junction shows a germline mismatch at one end, possibly a read error. This chain uses TRBV6-1 with TRBJ2-2; tentatively, D is TRBD1 (5 bases). CDR1 MNHNS and CDR2 SASEGT come from the germline V gene. The length of the CDR3 is 13 residues. The CDR3 here is CANSRQGVGELFF. The CDR3 bases are TGTGCCAACAGTCGCCAGGGCGTCGGGGAGCTGTTTTTT.

The V and J genes are TRBV30 and TRBJ2-7, with 9 bases fitting TRBD1. V shed 0 bases and J 7 bases; nucleotides not matched to a gene: 10. The CDR3 has 15 residues. CDR1 is GTSNPN, CDR2 SVGIG, per germline (reference sequence). The CDR3: CAWSVLGTGRQEQYF. The CDR3 DNA reads TGTGCCTGGAGTGTACTTGGGACAGGGAGGCAAGAGCAGTACTTC.

J is TRBJ1-2 and V is TRBV18; D is uncertain. CDR1 is KGHSH, CDR2 LQKENI, per germline. V was cut by 2 bases and J by 4 bases, with 8 bases left in between. The CDR3 is made up of 13 amino acids. CDR3 in DNA: TGTGCCAGCTCACCAGGGAGACCCTATGGCTACACCTTC. It yields the protein CASSPGRPYGYTF. The entire variable domain, with the rest obtained from reference TRBV18 and TRBJ1-2, is as follows: NAGVMQNPRHLVRRRGQEARLRCSPMKGHSHVYWYRQLPEEGLKFMVYLQKENIIDESGMPKERFSAEFPKEGPSILRIQQVVRGDSAAYFCASSPGRPYGYTFGSGTRLTVV.

In this sample, this clonotype turned up a few times. The genes are TRBV13 and TRBJ1-2; 10 positions agree with TRBD1. The CDR3 length is 14 residues. V gave up 5 bases and J gave up 8 bases; unmatched junction bases: 8. Germline CDR1 reads PRHDT; CDR2 reads FYEKMQ (reference sequence). The CDR3 protein is CASSGGQGVYGYTF. CDR3 bases: TGTGCCAGCAGCGGAGGACAGGGGGTCTACGGCTACACCTTC.

This clonotype came up many times. CDR3 nucleotide sequence: TGCGCCAGCAGCCAAGTGGCCCGCACTGAAGCTTTCTTT. Translated, it gives CASSQVARTEAFF. The chain employs TRBV4-3 and TRBJ1-1; no reliable D call. The CDR3 covers 13 residues. Looked up from germline, CDR1 is LGHNA and CDR2 is YSLEER. V was pared by 1 base and J by 4 bases, with 7 bases between.

The chain employs TRBV19 and TRBJ1-2; TRBD1 is a possible D gene (5 bases). Looked up from germline, CDR1 is LNHDA and CDR2 is SQIVND (reference sequence). CDR3 size: 14 residues. Trimming cost V 7 bases and J 0 bases, with 12 bases left between them. CDR3 DNA sequence: TGTGCCAGTACCCAGGACAACACTAACTATGGCTACACCTTC. Translation: CASTQDNTNYGYTF.

This clonotype has ten or more counts. The V gene is TRBV6-1, the J gene TRBJ1-5; 9 positions agree with TRBD1. J gave up 7 bases and V 5 bases, and 9 bases lay outside the gene matches. The CDR3 is made up of 15 amino acids. CDR1 and CDR2 (germline): MNHNS, SASEGT. The CDR3 reads CASSPRDRVEQPQHF. Written as DNA, the CDR3 is TGTGCCAGCAGTCCCCGGGACAGGGTTGAACAGCCCCAGCATTTT.

This clonotype was seen ten or more times. The chain combines TRBV2 with TRBJ2-7, with D hard to call. The germline V gene encodes CDR1 SNHLY and CDR2 FYNNEI. Trimming left V 3 bases short and J 3 bases short, with 12 bases between. The CDR3 extends over 14 amino acids. CDR3 bases: TGTGCCAGCAGTGACCTCGGGTCCTACTACGAGCAGTACTTC. Protein sequence: CASSDLGSYYEQYF. Supplemented by reference TRBV2 and TRBJ2-7, the full variable domain reads EPEVTQTPSHQVTQMGQEVILRCVPISNHLYFYWYRQILGQKVEFLVSFYNNEISEKSEIFDDQFSVERPDGSNFTLKIRSTKLEDSAMYFCASSDLGSYYEQYFGPGTRLTVT.

Concerning this clonotype: The junction and the germline gene differ at one end; a read error may be behind it. This rearrangement joins TRBV7-6 to TRBJ2-7; the D call may be TRBD1 or TRBD2 (5 bases each). Per germline, CDR1 SGHVS and CDR2 FNYEAQ. This CDR3 is 12 amino acids long. CDR3 amino acids: CAGSRDVDEQYF. As DNA, the CDR3 is TGTGCCGGCAGCCGGGACGTCGACGAGCAGTACTTC.

The V gene is TRBV5-6, the J gene TRBJ2-7; D gene ambiguous. The CDR3 runs to 15 residues. Trimming pared 4 bases from V and 5 bases from J, leaving 19 bases between. Germline CDR1 SGHDT, CDR2 YYEEEE. The CDR3 sequence is CASSPEPRFTNEQYF. In DNA form, the CDR3 reads TGTGCCAGCAGCCCGGAACCGAGGTTTACGAACGAGCAGTACTTC.

This clonotype appeared many times. The chain is built from TRBV12-5 and TRBJ2-5, with D perhaps being TRBD1 or TRBD2 (5 bases each). The CDR3 contains 14 residues. Trimming left V 1 base short and J 4 bases short, with 10 bases between. Germline V gene sequence: CDR1 LGHNT, CDR2 FRNRAP. CDR3 region: CASGLGGGGETQYF. In nucleotides, the CDR3 is TGTGCTAGTGGTTTGGGCGGTGGGGGAGAGACCCAGTACTTC. The variable domain in full, with the rest retrieved from reference TRBV12-5 and TRBJ2-5, is DARVTQTPRHKVTEMGQEVTMRCQPILGHNTVFWYRQTMMQGLELLAYFRNRAPLDDSGMPKDRFSAEMPDATLATLKIQPSEPRDSAVYFCASGLGGGGETQYFGPGTRLLVL.

The V and J genes are TRBV28 and TRBJ1-2; the D gene is possibly TRBD1 (5 bases). The ends were cut back, 8 bases at V and 8 bases at J, with 27 bases in the middle. This CDR3 region has 16 residues. Germline V gives CDR1 MDHEN, CDR2 SYDVKM. CDR3 sequence: CASRTPGQEWGKGYTF. CDR3 coding DNA: TGTGCCAGCCGCACCCCGGGGCAGGAGTGGGGCAAGGGCTACACCTTC.